A single sample gave rise to the 8 T cell receptor beta chains below, sequenced in a study of T-cell memory formation after mild COVID-19. One entry per CDR3 protein results from TCRdb running MiXCR on the 5' RACE reads. The table includes hundreds of thousands of distinct CDR3 sequences, roughly 22% detected once. Sequenced: PBMCs or a T cell subset sorted from them (not recorded which). These receptor sequences come from an adult woman who had mild COVID-19 (a few samples of this study predate the infection). Cell type and time point are not known.

The V call is TRBV19, the J call TRBJ1-2, with 8 bases fitting TRBD1. The germline gives CDR1 LNHDA, CDR2 SQIVND (reference sequence). J was trimmed by 5 bases and V by 3 bases; bases with no gene match: 8. This CDR3 is 15 amino acids long. In nucleotides, the CDR3 is TGTGCCAGTAGTATCGGACAGGGCTACACGTATGGCTACACCTTC. Its protein is CASSIGQGYTYGYTF. Full variable domain (missing parts from reference TRBV19 and TRBJ1-2): DGGITQSPKYLFRKEGQNVTLSCEQNLNHDAMYWYRQDPGQGLRLIYYSQIVNDFQKGDIAEGYSVSREKKESFPLTVTSAQKNPTAFYLCASSIGQGYTYGYTFGSGTRLTVV.

This chain joins TRBV30 and TRBJ1-1; tentatively, D is TRBD1 (5 bases). The ends were cut back, 2 bases at V and 1 base at J, with 11 bases in the middle. The CDR3 runs to 14 residues. The germline V gene has CDR1 GTSNPN and CDR2 SVGIG (reference sequence). The CDR3 DNA is TGTGCCTGGAGTCCGGGACTGTGGAACACTGAAGCTTTCTTT. Protein sequence: CAWSPGLWNTEAFF.

This clonotype was recorded a few times. The chain employs TRBV27 and TRBJ2-1, with 10 bases aligning to TRBD2. This CDR3 region has 14 residues. The V segment lost 6 bases and the J segment 4 bases; nucleotides outside the gene matches: 3. The germline V gene has CDR1 MNHEY and CDR2 SMNVEV (reference sequence). The chain's CDR3 is CASSRGLAYNEQFF. For the CDR3, the DNA is TGTGCCAGCAGCCGGGGACTAGCGTACAATGAGCAGTTCTTC.

This clonotype was found a few times. J is TRBJ2-5 and V is TRBV7-9, with D unresolved. In germline, CDR1 is SEHNR, CDR2 FQNEAQ (reference sequence). CDR3 length equals 10 residues. With 5 bases removed from V and 5 bases from J, the gap between germline ends came to 3 bases. Written as DNA, the CDR3 is TGTGCCAGCAGCGTGGAGACCCAGTACTTC. It yields the protein CASSVETQYF.

The CDR3 region has the DNA TGTGCCACCAGCAGAGCTGCCCCCGGGACAGGGCCGCGATCCTACAATGAGCAGTTCTTC. This codes for CATSRAAPGTGPRSYNEQFF. V usage is TRBV15 and J usage is TRBJ2-1; 9 bases line up with TRBD1. The germline gives CDR1 LNHNV, CDR2 YYDKDF (reference sequence). This CDR3 region has 20 residues. J gave up 1 base and V 1 base, and 14 bases lay outside the gene matches.

The rearrangement links TRBV7-2 to TRBJ2-3; D gene ambiguous. Germline V CDR1 and CDR2: SGHTA, FQGNSA. CDR3 length: 13 residues. V was trimmed by 7 bases and J by 7 bases, leaving 15 bases between them. CDR3 residues: CASNTEMPNTQYF. CDR3 coding DNA: TGTGCCAGCAACACAGAGATGCCTAATACGCAGTATTTT. Variable domain in full (rest from reference TRBV7-2 and TRBJ2-3): GAGVSQSPSNKVTEKGKDVELRCDPISGHTALYWYRQSLGQGLEFLIYFQGNSAPDKSGLPSDRFSAERTGGSVSTLTIQRTQQEDSAVYLCASNTEMPNTQYFGPGTRLTVL.

The rearrangement links TRBV12-3 or TRBV12-4 to TRBJ2-2; D is perhaps TRBD2 (5 bases). This CDR3 region has 15 residues. Trimming stripped 3 bases from V and 2 bases from J, with 10 bases between. The CDR3 DNA sequence: TGTGCCAGCAGTTTCGGGATTCTTAACACCGGGGAGCTGTTTTTT. Encoded protein: CASSFGILNTGELFF.

This clonotype showed up just a few times. The chain combines TRBV24-1 with TRBJ1-4; 11 nucleotides align to TRBD1. CDR1 KGHDR and CDR2 SFDVKD come from the germline V gene. V shed 5 bases and J 7 bases; nucleotides not matched to a gene: 14. This CDR3 comprises 18 residues. CDR3 residues: CATSVRRSWTGGFEKLFF. The CDR3, as DNA: TGTGCCACCAGTGTTCGTCGGTCGTGGACAGGGGGCTTTGAAAAACTGTTTTTT.